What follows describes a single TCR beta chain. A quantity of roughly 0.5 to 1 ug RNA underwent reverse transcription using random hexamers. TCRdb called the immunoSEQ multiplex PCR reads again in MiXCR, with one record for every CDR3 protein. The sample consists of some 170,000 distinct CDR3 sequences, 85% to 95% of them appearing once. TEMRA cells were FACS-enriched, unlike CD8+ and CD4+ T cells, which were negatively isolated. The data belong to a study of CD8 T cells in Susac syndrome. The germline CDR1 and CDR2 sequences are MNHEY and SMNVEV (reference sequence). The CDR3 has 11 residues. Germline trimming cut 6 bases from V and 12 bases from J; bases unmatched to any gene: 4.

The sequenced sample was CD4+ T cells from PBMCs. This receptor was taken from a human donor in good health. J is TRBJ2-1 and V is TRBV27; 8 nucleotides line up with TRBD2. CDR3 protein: CASRGLEGQFF. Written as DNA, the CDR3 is TGTGCCAGCAGGGGACTAGAAGGGCAGTTCTTC.